This T cell receptor beta chain came from a study of blood T cell repertoires in COVID-19. In the study overall: The samples span acute and convalescent COVID-19 from the United States, Italy and Spain. T cells, B-cell-depleted T cells, or PBMCs provided the cDNA or gDNA that served as material.

The CDR3 contains 13 residues. The V and J ends lost 3 bases and 8 bases, in that order; junction bases with no gene match: 5. Germline V lookup: CDR1 SGHRS, CDR2 YFSETQ. Only in-frame clones appear in the TCRdb table, and some are missing; sequencing was by immunoSEQ multiplex PCR. The sample consists of over 110,000 clones, around 80% of them appearing once. For this clone: The same CDR3 is also encoded by other DNA sequences in this sample.

The rearrangement joins TRBV5-1 to TRBJ1-2; 9 bases map to TRBD1. The sample comprised peripheral blood. This clonotype was sampled from a man between 65 and 80 years old who had recovered from COVID-19. CDR3 loop: CASSSGQGEGYTF. Here the CDR3 DNA reads TGCGCCAGCAGCTCGGGACAGGGTGAAGGCTACACCTTC.